This T cell receptor (beta chain) was recorded in a study of cytomegalovirus exposure and HLA in healthy donors. As regards this clone: Its antigen is unidentified.

The PCR employed 60 Vbeta primers together with 13 Jbeta primers. Repertoires were generated with immunoSEQ multiplex PCR, while TCRdb's copy carries only in-frame clones and drops some. This table holds some 81,000 clones, 73% found once. Regarding the study as a whole: Associated with cytomegalovirus, according to the listing, were approximately 160 TCR beta chains. In an earlier analysis, productive rearrangement rates for most beta V segments clustered near 90% or 30%. Analyses of presence and absence presupposed an approximately uniform sequencing depth across donors. Most TCR sequences were seen very rarely across donors, but some public TCRs occurred in many.

Trimming at V came to 1 base and at J to 5 bases, leaving 7 bases not matched to a gene. This CDR3 is built from 15 residues. Germline V gene lookup returns CDR1 LGHNT and CDR2 FRNRAP. The sample comprised PBMCs. The sequence was obtained from a woman aged 40 to 50 in good health and CMV-seropositive. The rearrangement links TRBV12-5 to TRBJ1-1; the match to TRBD1 covers 7 bases. The CDR3 sequence: CASGLDGTAGTEAFF. CDR3 bases: TGTGCTAGTGGTTTGGACGGGACAGCCGGGACTGAAGCTTTCTTT.